The text below deals with one TCR beta chain. Its matching antigen is unknown. The record originates from a study of OX40 agonist ivuxolimab in advanced cancers. The overall study: One patient with hepatocellular carcinoma and two with cutaneous melanoma, three in all, had partial responses. Overall study findings and caveats: Fewer expanded clones were found on average in CD4+ than in CD8+ T cells. Nonresponders, in some cases, also had low normalized T-cell clonal expansion.

Sequencing used immunoSEQ multiplex PCR; TCRdb keeps in-frame clones, though not all of them. In the table there are 78,000 or so clones, 92% of which are singletons. Autoimmune disease history or systemic immunosuppression was exclusionary. Specimen: CD4+ or CD8+ T cells sorted from blood, collected in a trial of the OX40 agonist ivuxolimab. This TCR came from an adult with an advanced solid tumor such as melanoma, head and neck, liver or kidney cancer.

The chain's CDR3 is CASSVAGGQEGSTDTQYF. DNA of the CDR3: TGTGCCAGCAGCGTAGCCGGGGGGCAGGAAGGTAGCACAGATACGCAGTATTTT. The chain links TRBV9 to TRBJ2-3; perhaps TRBD2 as D (7 bases). CDR1 is SGDLS, CDR2 YYNGEE, per germline. V lost 0 bases, J lost 0 bases, and 17 bases lay in between. The CDR3 is 18 amino acids.